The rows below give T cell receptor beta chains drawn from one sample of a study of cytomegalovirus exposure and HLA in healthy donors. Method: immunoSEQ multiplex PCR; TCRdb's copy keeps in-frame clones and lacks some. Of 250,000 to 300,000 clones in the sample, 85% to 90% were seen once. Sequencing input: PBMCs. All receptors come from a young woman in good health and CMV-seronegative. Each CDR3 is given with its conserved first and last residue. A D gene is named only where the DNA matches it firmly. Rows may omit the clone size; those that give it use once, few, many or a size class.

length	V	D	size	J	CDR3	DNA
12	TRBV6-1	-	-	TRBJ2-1	CASSESRLEQFF	TGTGCCAGCAGTGAATCGCGGCTGGAGCAGTTCTTC
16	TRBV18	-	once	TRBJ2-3	CASSPMSGLGADGQYF	TGTGCCAGCTCACCAATGAGCGGGCTGGGAGCGGATGGGCAGTATTTT
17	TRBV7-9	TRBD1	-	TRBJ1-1	CASSQPGDRGKNTEAFF	TGTGCCAGCAGCCAACCTGGGGACAGGGGAAAGAACACTGAAGCTTTCTTT
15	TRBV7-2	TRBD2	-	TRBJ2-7	CASSLANGGGYEQYF	TGTGCCAGCAGCTTAGCGAACGGGGGGGGCTACGAGCAGTACTTC
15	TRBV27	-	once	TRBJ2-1	CARFTTDRSPNEQFF	TGTGCCAGATTCACTACGGATAGATCCCCCAATGAGCAGTTCTTC
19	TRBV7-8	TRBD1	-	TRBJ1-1	CASSLPASGQGATDTEAFF	TGTGCCAGCAGCTTACCCGCCTCGGGACAGGGGGCGACGGACACTGAAGCTTTCTTT
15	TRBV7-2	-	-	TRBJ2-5	CASSLLTANQETQYF	TGTGCCAGCAGCTTATTAACAGCTAACCAAGAGACCCAGTACTTC
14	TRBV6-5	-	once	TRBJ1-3	CASSGGTFGNTIYF	TGTGCCAGCAGTGGAGGGACTTTTGGAAACACCATATATTTT
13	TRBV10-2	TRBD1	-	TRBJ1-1	CASSLTGTGEAFF	TGCGCCAGCAGTCTTACCGGGACAGGTGAAGCTTTCTTT
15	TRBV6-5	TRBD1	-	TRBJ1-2	CASQTAGQSNYGYTF	TGTGCCAGCCAAACTGCGGGACAGAGTAACTATGGCTACACCTTC
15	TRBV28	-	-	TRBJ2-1	CASTREGTGYNEQFF	TGTGCCAGCACCAGGGAGGGGACAGGTTACAATGAGCAGTTCTTC
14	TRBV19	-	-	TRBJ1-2	CASIPRAGYYGYTF	TGTGCCAGTATCCCCAGGGCAGGCTACTATGGCTACACCTTC
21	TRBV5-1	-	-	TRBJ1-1	CASSLALVVWPWRGFDTEAFF	TGCGCCAGCAGCTTGGCCCTGGTGGTTTGGCCCTGGAGGGGCTTCGACACTGAAGCTTTCTTT
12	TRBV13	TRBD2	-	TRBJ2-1	CASMGGFNEQFF	TGTGCCAGCATGGGAGGGTTCAATGAGCAGTTCTTC
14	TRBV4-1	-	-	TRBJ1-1	CASSQPTGANEAFF	TGCGCCAGCAGCCAACCGACAGGTGCAAACGAAGCTTTCTTT
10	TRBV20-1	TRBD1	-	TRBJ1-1	CRGQATEAFF	TGCAGGGGACAGGCGACTGAAGCTTTCTTT
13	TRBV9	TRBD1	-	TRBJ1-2	CASSVQGDYGYTF	TGTGCCAGCAGCGTACAGGGGGACTATGGCTACACCTTC
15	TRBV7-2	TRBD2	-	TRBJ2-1	CASSYGGGGVYEQFF	TGTGCCAGCAGCTACGGTGGCGGGGGGGTATATGAGCAGTTCTTC
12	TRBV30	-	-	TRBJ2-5	CAWSVQGETQYF	TGTGCCTGGAGTGTACAGGGAGAGACCCAGTACTTC
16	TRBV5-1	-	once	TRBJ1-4	CASSSGLSPFNEKLFF	TGCGCCAGCAGTTCGGGTCTATCGCCTTTTAATGAAAAACTGTTTTTT
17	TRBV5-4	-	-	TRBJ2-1	CASSLGAPGTFIYEQFF	TGTGCCAGCAGCTTGGGAGCCCCCGGGACTTTTATCTATGAGCAGTTCTTC
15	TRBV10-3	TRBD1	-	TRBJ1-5	CAISRDRGDNQPQHF	TGTGCCATCAGTCGGGACAGGGGGGACAATCAGCCCCAGCATTTT
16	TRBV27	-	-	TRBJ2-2	CASSPLLRGNTGELFF	TGTGCCAGCAGTCCCCTCTTGCGGGGGAACACCGGGGAGCTGTTTTTT
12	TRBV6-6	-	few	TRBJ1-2	CASNTANYGYTF	TGTGCCAGCAATACAGCAAACTATGGCTACACCTTC
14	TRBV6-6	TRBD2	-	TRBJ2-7	CASTPSGGSYEQYF	TGTGCCAGCACACCTAGCGGGGGCTCCTACGAGCAGTACTTC
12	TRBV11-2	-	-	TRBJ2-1	CASSLRGYEQFF	TGTGCCAGCAGCTTAAGGGGCTATGAGCAGTTCTTC
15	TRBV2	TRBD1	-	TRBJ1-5	CASSRRDSLNQPQHF	TGTGCCAGCAGTCGCCGGGACAGTTTAAATCAGCCCCAGCATTTT
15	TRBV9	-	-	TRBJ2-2	CASSVGLMNTGELFF	TGTGCCAGCAGCGTAGGACTGATGAACACCGGGGAGCTGTTTTTT